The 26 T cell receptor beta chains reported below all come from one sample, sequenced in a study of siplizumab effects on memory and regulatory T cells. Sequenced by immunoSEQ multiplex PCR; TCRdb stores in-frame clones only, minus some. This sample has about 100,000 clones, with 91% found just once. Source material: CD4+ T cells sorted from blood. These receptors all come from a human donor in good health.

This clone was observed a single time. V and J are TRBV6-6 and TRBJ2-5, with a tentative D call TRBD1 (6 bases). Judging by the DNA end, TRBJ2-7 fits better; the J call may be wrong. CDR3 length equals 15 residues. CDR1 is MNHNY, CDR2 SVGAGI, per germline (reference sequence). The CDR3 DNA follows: TGTGCCAGCAGTTACCCGGACAGAGAAGGCTACGAGCAGTACTTC. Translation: CASSYPDREGYEQYF.

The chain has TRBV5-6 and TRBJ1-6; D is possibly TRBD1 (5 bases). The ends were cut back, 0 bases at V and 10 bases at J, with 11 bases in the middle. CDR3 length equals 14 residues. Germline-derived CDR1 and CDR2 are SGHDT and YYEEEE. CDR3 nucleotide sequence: TGTGCCAGCAGCTTGGTGGGGGTAAACTCACCCCTCCACTTT. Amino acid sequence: CASSLVGVNSPLHF.

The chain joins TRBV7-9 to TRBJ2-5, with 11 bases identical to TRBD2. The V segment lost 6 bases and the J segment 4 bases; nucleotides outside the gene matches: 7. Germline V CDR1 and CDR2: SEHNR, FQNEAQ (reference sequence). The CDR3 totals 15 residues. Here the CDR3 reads CASSLSGGAGETQYF. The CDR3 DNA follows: TGTGCCAGCAGTCTTAGCGGGGGGGCCGGAGAGACCCAGTACTTC.

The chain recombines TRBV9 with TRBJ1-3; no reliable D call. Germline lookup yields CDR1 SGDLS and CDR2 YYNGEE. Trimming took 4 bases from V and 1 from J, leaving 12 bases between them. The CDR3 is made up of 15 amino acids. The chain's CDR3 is CASSPSGSSGNTIYF. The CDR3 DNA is TGTGCCAGCAGCCCTTCCGGGAGTTCTGGAAACACCATATATTTT.

For the CDR3, the DNA is TGTGCCAGCAGTTCCACGATAGATACGCAGTATTTT. Encoded protein: CASSSTIDTQYF. The rearrangement joins TRBV6-5 to TRBJ2-3; D call uncertain. Deletions cut 4 bases from V and 5 bases from J, with 7 bases between. In germline, CDR1 is MNHEY, CDR2 SVGAGI. The CDR3 sequence is 12 residues long.

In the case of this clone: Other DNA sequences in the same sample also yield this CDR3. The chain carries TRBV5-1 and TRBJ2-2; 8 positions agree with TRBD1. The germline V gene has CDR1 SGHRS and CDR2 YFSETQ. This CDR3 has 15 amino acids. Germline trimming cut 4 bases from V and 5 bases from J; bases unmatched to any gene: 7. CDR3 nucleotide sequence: TGCGCCAGCAGCCCCCGACAGGGGAGTACCGGGGAGCTGTTTTTT. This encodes CASSPRQGSTGELFF. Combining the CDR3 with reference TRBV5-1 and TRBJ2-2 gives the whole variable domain KAGVTQTPRYLIKTRGQQVTLSCSPISGHRSVSWYQQTPGQGLQFLFEYFSETQRNKGNFPGRFSGRQFSNSRSEMNVSTLELGDSALYLCASSPRQGSTGELFFGEGSRLTVL.

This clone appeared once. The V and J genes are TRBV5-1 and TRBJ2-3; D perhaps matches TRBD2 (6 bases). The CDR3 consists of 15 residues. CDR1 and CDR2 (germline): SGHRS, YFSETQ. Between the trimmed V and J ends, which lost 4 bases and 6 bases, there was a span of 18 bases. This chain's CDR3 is CASSPEGARWDTQYF. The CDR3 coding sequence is TGCGCCAGCAGCCCGGAGGGTGCTAGATGGGATACGCAGTATTTT.

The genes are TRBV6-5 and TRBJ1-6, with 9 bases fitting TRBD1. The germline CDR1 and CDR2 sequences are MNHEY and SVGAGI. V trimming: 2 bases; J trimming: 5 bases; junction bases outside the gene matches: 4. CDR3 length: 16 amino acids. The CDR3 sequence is CASSYTGTGNNSPLHF. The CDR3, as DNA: TGTGCCAGCAGTTACACCGGGACAGGGAATAATTCACCCCTCCACTTT.

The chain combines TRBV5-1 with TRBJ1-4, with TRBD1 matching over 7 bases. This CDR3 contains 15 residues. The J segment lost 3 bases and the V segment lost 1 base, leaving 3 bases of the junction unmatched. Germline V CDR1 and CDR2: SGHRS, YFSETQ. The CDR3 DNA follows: TGCGCCAGCAGCTTGTATCAGGGGGCTAATGAAAAACTGTTTTTT. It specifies CASSLYQGANEKLFF.

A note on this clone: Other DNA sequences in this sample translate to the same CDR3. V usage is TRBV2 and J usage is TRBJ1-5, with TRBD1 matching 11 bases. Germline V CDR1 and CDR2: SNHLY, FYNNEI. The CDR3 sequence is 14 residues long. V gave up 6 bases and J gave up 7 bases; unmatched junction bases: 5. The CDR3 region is CASSGTGGEQPQHF. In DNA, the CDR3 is TGTGCCAGCAGCGGGACAGGGGGTGAGCAGCCCCAGCATTTT.

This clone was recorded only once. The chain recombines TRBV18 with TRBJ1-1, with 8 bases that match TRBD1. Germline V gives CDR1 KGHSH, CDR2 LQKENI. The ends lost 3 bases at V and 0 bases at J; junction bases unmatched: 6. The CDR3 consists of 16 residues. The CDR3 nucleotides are TGTGCCAGCTCACCCCTTGGACAGGGCATGAACACTGAAGCTTTCTTT. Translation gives CASSPLGQGMNTEAFF.

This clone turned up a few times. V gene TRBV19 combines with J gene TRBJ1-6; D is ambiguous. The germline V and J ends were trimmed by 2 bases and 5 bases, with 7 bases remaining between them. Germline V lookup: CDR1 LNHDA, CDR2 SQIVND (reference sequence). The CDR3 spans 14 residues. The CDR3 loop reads CASSISDDNSPLHF. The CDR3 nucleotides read TGTGCCAGTAGTATATCCGACGATAATTCACCCCTCCACTTT. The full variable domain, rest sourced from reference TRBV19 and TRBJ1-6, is DGGITQSPKYLFRKEGQNVTLSCEQNLNHDAMYWYRQDPGQGLRLIYYSQIVNDFQKGDIAEGYSVSREKKESFPLTVTSAQKNPTAFYLCASSISDDNSPLHFGNGTRLTVT.

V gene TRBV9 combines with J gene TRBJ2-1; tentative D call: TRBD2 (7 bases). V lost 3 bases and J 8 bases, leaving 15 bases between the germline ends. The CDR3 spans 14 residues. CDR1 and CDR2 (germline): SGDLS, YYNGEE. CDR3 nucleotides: TGTGCCAGCAGCGAAAGACCGGGGGGCCATGAGCAGTTCTTC. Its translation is CASSERPGGHEQFF.

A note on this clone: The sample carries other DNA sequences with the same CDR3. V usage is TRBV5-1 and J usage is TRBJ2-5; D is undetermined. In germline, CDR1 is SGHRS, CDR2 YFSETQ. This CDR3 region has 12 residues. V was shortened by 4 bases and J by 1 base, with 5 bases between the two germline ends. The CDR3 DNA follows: TGCGCCAGCAGCACGCCCCAAGAGACCCAGTACTTC. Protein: CASSTPQETQYF.

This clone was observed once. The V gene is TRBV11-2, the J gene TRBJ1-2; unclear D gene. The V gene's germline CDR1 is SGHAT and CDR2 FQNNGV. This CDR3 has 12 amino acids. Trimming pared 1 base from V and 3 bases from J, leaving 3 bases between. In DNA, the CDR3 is TGTGCCAGCAGCTTAGGCCACTATGGCTACACCTTC. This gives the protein CASSLGHYGYTF.

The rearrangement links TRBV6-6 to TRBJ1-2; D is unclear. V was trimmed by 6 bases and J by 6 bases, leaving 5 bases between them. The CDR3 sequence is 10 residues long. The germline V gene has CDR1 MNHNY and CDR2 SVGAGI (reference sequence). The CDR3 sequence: CASRGDGYTF. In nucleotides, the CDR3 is TGTGCCAGCAGGGGTGATGGCTACACCTTC.

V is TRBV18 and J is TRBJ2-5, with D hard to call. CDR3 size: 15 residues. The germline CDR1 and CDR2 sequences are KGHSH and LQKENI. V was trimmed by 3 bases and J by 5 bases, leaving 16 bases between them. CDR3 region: CASSPAGPSRETQYF. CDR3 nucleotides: TGTGCCAGCTCACCCGCCGGACCTAGTCGGGAGACCCAGTACTTC. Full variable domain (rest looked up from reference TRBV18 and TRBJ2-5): NAGVMQNPRHLVRRRGQEARLRCSPMKGHSHVYWYRQLPEEGLKFMVYLQKENIIDESGMPKERFSAEFPKEGPSILRIQQVVRGDSAAYFCASSPAGPSRETQYFGPGTRLLVL.

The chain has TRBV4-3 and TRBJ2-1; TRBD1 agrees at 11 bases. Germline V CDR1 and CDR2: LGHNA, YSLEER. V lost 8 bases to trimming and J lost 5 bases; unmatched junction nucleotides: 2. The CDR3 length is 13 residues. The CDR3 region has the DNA TGCGCCAGCCAGGGACAGGGGGACAATGAGCAGTTCTTC. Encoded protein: CASQGQGDNEQFF.

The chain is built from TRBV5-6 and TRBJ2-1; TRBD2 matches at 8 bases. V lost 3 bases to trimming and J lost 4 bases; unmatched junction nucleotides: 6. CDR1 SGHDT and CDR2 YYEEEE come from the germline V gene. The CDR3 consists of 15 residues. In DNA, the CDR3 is TGTGCCAGCAGCTCGAGCGGGGGAGGGTACAATGAGCAGTTCTTC. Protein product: CASSSSGGGYNEQFF.

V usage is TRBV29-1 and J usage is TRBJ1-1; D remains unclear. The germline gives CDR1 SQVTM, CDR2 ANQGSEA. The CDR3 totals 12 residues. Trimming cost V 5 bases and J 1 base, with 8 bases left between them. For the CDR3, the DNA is TGCAGCGTTCGGACGGAGAACACTGAAGCTTTCTTT. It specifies CSVRTENTEAFF. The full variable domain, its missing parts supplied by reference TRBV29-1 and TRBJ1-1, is SAVISQKPSRDICQRGTSLTIQCQVDSQVTMMFWYRQQPGQSLTLIATANQGSEATYESGFVIDKFPISRPNLTFSTLTVSNMSPEDSSIYLCSVRTENTEAFFGQGTRLTVV.

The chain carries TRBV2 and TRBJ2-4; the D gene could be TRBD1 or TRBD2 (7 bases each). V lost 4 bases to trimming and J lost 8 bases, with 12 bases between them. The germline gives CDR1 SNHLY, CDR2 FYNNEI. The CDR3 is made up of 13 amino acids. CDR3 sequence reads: CASSVAGGDIQYF. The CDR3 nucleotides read TGTGCCAGCAGTGTAGCAGGGGGGGACATTCAGTACTTC.

The chain's CDR3 is CASSPQWTENTEAFF. The DNA of the CDR3 is TGTGCCAGCTCACCACAGTGGACGGAGAACACTGAAGCTTTCTTT. This chain uses TRBV18 with TRBJ1-1, with unresolved D. V was cut by 1 base and J by 1 base, with 10 bases left in between. Per germline, CDR1 KGHSH and CDR2 LQKENI. There are 15 residues in the CDR3.

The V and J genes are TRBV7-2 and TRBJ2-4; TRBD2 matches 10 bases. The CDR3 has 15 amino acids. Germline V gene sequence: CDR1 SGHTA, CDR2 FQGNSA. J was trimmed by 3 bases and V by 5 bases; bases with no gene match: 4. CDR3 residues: CASSPRTSGKNIQYF. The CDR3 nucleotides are TGTGCCAGCAGCCCGAGGACTAGCGGCAAAAACATTCAGTACTTC.

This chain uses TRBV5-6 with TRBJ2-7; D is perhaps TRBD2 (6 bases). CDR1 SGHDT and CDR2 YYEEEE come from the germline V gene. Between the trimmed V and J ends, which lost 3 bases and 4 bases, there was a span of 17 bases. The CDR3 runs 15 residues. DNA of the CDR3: TGTGCCAGCAGCTCCTTTGTGGAGGCGGGGTACGAGCAGTACTTC. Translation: CASSSFVEAGYEQYF.

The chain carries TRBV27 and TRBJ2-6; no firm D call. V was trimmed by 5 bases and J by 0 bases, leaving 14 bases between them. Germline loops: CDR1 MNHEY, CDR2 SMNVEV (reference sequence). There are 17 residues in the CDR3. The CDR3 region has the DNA TGTGCCAGCAGTCCACAATACGTTCTCTCTGGGGCCAACGTCCTGACTTTC. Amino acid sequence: CASSPQYVLSGANVLTF. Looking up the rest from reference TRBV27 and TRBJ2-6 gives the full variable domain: EAQVTQNPRYLITVTGKKLTVTCSQNMNHEYMSWYRQDPGLGLRQIYYSMNVEVTDKGDVPEGYKVSRKEKRNFPLILESPSPNQTSLYFCASSPQYVLSGANVLTFGAGSRLTVL.

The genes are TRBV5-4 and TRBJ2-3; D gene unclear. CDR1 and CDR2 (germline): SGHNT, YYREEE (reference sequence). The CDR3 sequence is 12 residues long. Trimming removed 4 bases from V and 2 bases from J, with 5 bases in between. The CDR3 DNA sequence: TGTGCCAGCAGCAGTAACACAGATACGCAGTATTTT. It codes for CASSSNTDTQYF. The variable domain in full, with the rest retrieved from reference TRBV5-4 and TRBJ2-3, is ETGVTQSPTHLIKTRGQQVTLRCSSQSGHNTVSWYQQALGQGPQFIFQYYREEENGRGNFPPRFSGLQFPNYSSELNVNALELDDSALYLCASSSNTDTQYFGPGTRLTVL.